The 11 T cell receptor beta chains below come from one sample, sequenced in a study of blood T cell repertoires in COVID-19. Sequencing used immunoSEQ multiplex PCR; TCRdb keeps in-frame clones, though not all of them. In the table there are approximately 130,000 clones, over 80% of which are singletons. The source material was PBMCs or T cells enriched from blood (not recorded which). These receptors all stem from a man aged 30-40 years who had recovered from COVID-19.

The chain links TRBV12-3 or TRBV12-4 to TRBJ1-1; possible D gene TRBD1, 5 bases. Deletions cut 4 bases from V and 0 bases from J, with 6 bases between. This CDR3 has 13 residues. The CDR3 DNA follows: TGTGCCAGCAGTTCAGGGATGAACACTGAAGCTTTCTTT. It specifies CASSSGMNTEAFF.

This chain joins TRBV12-3 or TRBV12-4 and TRBJ1-6; D unclear. The CDR3 totals 13 residues. The V end was cut by 0 bases, the J end by 11 bases, with 8 bases between. The CDR3 here is CASSLAEVTPLHF. CDR3 in DNA: TGTGCCAGCAGTTTAGCCGAGGTCACACCCCTCCACTTT.

The chain joins TRBV19 to TRBJ1-1, with a tentative D call TRBD1 (5 bases). Trimming left V 3 bases short and J 3 bases short, with 17 bases between. This CDR3 spans 16 amino acids. Germline V lookup: CDR1 LNHDA, CDR2 SQIVND (reference sequence). The CDR3 bases are TGTGCCAGTAGTATCCCTTCGGGGGGTAAGGACACTGAAGCTTTCTTT. Amino acid sequence: CASSIPSGGKDTEAFF.

This chain links TRBV30 with TRBJ2-6; D may be TRBD1 (5 bases). V lost 1 base and J 0 bases, leaving 10 bases between the germline ends. The germline V gene has CDR1 GTSNPN and CDR2 SVGIG (reference sequence). This CDR3 is built from 16 residues. The CDR3 spells CAWSDTGSSGANVLTF. Here the CDR3 DNA reads TGTGCCTGGAGTGACACAGGTTCCTCTGGGGCCAACGTCCTGACTTTC.

This clone was observed a single time. Written as DNA, the CDR3 is TGTGCCACCAGTGATGCTAGCGATTCCTACAATGAGCAGTTCTTC. It yields the protein CATSDASDSYNEQFF. V is TRBV24-1 and J is TRBJ2-1, with a tentative D call TRBD2 (6 bases). V gave up 3 bases and J gave up 1 base, with 9 bases separating them. This CDR3 is 15 amino acids long. Germline loops: CDR1 KGHDR, CDR2 SFDVKD.

The genes are TRBV6-6 and TRBJ2-7, with D perhaps matching TRBD1 (6 bases). Germline CDR1 reads MNHNY; CDR2 reads SVGAGI (reference sequence). V shed 5 bases and J shed 3 bases, with 14 bases lying between them. The CDR3 spans 14 residues. The CDR3, as DNA: TGTGCCAGCAGTCCCGTGGGGGCAAACTACGAGCAGTACTTC. Translating it yields CASSPVGANYEQYF.

Remarks on this clone: Other nucleotide sequences in the sample specify the same CDR3. The chain combines TRBV5-1 with TRBJ2-3; tentative D call: TRBD2 (5 bases). CDR1 and CDR2 (germline): SGHRS, YFSETQ. CDR3 length: 15 amino acids. V gave up 2 bases and J gave up 1 base, with 11 bases separating them. The CDR3 nucleotides are TGCGCCAGCAGCTTAGAGGGCGACGGCACAGATACGCAGTATTTT. Translation: CASSLEGDGTDTQYF.

V and J are TRBV5-1 and TRBJ1-2; D is unresolved. Trimming pared 1 base from V and 8 bases from J, leaving 15 bases between. This CDR3 region has 14 residues. Germline loops: CDR1 SGHRS, CDR2 YFSETQ. CDR3 in amino acids: CASSLNPTELGYTF. CDR3 sequence (DNA): TGCGCCAGCAGCTTGAATCCCACAGAGCTGGGCTACACCTTC.

The genes are TRBV9 and TRBJ2-1; 7 bases fit TRBD2. The germline V gene encodes CDR1 SGDLS and CDR2 YYNGEE. The CDR3 extends over 16 amino acids. With 3 bases clipped from V and 0 bases from J, the junction kept 6 bases outside the gene matches. Here the CDR3 DNA reads TGTGCCAGCAGCGAACGGACTAGTAGCTCCTACAATGAGCAGTTCTTC. Amino acids: CASSERTSSSYNEQFF.

The chain uses TRBV18 and TRBJ1-6; TRBD1 might be the D (5 bases). This CDR3 is built from 13 residues. CDR1 KGHSH and CDR2 LQKENI come from the germline V gene. Deletions cut 4 bases from V and 8 bases from J, with 9 bases between. The CDR3 DNA reads TGTGCCAGCTCACTAAGGGGTGATTCACCCCTCCACTTT. It codes for CASSLRGDSPLHF.

V gene TRBV2 combines with J gene TRBJ1-2; possibly TRBD1 for D (5 bases). V was shortened by 4 bases and J by 0 bases, with 9 bases between the two germline ends. CDR3 length equals 14 residues. CDR1 is SNHLY, CDR2 FYNNEI, per germline. The CDR3 DNA sequence: TGTGCCAGCAGTGGCAGGGTTACTAACTATGGCTACACCTTC. Amino acid sequence: CASSGRVTNYGYTF.